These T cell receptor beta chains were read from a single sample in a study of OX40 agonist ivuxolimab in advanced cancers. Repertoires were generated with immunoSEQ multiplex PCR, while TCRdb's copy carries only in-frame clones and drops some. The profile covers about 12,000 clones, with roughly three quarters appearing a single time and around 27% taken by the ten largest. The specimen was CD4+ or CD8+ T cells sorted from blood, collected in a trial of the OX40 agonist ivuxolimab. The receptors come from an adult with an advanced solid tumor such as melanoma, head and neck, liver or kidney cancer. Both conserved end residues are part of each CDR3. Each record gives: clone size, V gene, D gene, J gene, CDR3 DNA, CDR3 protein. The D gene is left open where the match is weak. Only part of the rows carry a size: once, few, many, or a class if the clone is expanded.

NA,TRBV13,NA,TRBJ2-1,TGTGCCAGCAGCTTAGGGAACGCCTACAATGAGCAGTTCTTC,CASSLGNAYNEQFF
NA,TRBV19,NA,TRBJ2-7,TGTGCCAGTAGTATAGAGGGTCGGGCGGGCTACGAGCAGTACTTC,CASSIEGRAGYEQYF
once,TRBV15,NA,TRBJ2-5,TGTGCCACCAGCAGAGAAGAGGACAGCGTACAAGAGACCCAGTACTTC,CATSREEDSVQETQYF
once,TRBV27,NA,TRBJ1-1,TGTGCCAGCAGTTCCCTGTGGCAGCCCTTCCTGAACACTGAAGCTTTCTTT,CASSSLWQPFLNTEAFF
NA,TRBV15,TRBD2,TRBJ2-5,TGTGCCACCAGAACTACCGGGACTAGCGGGAGTTCGTATGGTTTGGAGACCCAGTACTTC,CATRTTGTSGSSYGLETQYF
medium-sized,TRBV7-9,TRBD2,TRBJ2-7,TGTGCCAGCAGCTTAGATCTACTAGCGGGAGAGGACGAGCAGTACTTC,CASSLDLLAGEDEQYF
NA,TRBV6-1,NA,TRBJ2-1,TGTGCCCTAGACATCTACAATGAGCAGTTCTTC,CALDIYNEQFF
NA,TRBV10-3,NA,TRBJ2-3,TGTGCCATCAGGGTAGCGGAGAGCACAGATACGCAGTATTTT,CAIRVAESTDTQYF
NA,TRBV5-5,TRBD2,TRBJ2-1,TGTGCCAGCAGCCCCGGGCTAGCGGGGGGATGGCAGTTCTTC,CASSPGLAGGWQFF
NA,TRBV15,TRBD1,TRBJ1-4,TGTGCCACCAGCCCACGAGGACAGGGAGGGCAAGAAAAACTGTTTTTT,CATSPRGQGGQEKLFF
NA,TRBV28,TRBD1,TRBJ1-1,TGTGCCAGCAGATCCGGGACAGGGAACACTGAAGCTTTCTTT,CASRSGTGNTEAFF
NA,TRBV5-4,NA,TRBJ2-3,TGTGCCAGCACCGAGGACGGGTATACGCAGTATTTT,CASTEDGYTQYF
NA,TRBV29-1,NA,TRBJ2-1,TGCAGCGTTGAATCCCCCTCAGCGGTAAATGAGCAGTTCTTC,CSVESPSAVNEQFF
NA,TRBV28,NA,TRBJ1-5,TGTGCCAGCAGCCTCCTTAGTGAGGCAGGTAGCAATCAGCCCCAGCATTTT,CASSLLSEAGSNQPQHF
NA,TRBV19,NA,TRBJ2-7,TGTGCCAGTAGTATGATACGCGACAGCAGCCGCTACGAGCAGTACTTC,CASSMIRDSSRYEQYF
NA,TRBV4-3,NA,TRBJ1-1,TGCGCCAGCAGCCAAGCGGGTAACACTGAAGCTTTCTTT,CASSQAGNTEAFF
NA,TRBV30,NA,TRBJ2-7,TGTGCCTGGAGTCACGGGGCAGCCTACGAGCAGTACTTC,CAWSHGAAYEQYF
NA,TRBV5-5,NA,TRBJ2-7,TGTGCCAGCAGCGTTGTTGGGAGCTCCTACGAGCAGTACTTC,CASSVVGSSYEQYF
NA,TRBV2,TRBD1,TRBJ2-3,TGTGCCAGCAGCGCCGGGACAGGGAGCGCAGATACGCAGTATTTT,CASSAGTGSADTQYF
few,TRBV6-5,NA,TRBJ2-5,TGTGCCAGCAGTTACGCCGGGACCGAGCAAGAGACCCAGTACTTC,CASSYAGTEQETQYF
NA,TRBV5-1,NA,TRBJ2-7,TGCGCCAGCAGCTTGGAATTGTGGGGGGAATACGAGCAGTACTTC,CASSLELWGEYEQYF
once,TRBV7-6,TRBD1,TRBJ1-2,TGTGCCAGCAGCTTATCGGGGACAGGGGACGGCTACACCTTC,CASSLSGTGDGYTF
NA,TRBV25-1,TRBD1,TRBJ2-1,TGTGCCAGCAGTGAAGACAGGGGGCTCTTCAATGAGCAGTTCTTC,CASSEDRGLFNEQFF
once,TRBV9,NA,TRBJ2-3,TGTGCCAGCAGCGTAGAGGGAGTGTCCACAGATACGCAGTATTTT,CASSVEGVSTDTQYF
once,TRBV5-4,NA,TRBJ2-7,TGTGCCAGCAGCTTGGAGAGCTCCTACGAGCAGTACTTC,CASSLESSYEQYF
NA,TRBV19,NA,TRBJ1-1,TGTGCCAGTAGTATATTCGGGAATATGAACACTGAAGCTTTCTTT,CASSIFGNMNTEAFF
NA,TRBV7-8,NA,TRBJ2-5,TGTGCCAGCAGCTTAGGCAGAACAGATCAAGAGACCCAGTACTTC,CASSLGRTDQETQYF
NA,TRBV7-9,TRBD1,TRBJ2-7,TGTGCCAGCAGCCTCGGGACAGGGAGCTACGAGCAGTACTTC,CASSLGTGSYEQYF
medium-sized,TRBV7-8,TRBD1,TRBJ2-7,TGTGCCACTGAAGACAGGGAAGGTTCCTACGAGCAGTACTTC,CATEDREGSYEQYF
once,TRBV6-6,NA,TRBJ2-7,TGTGCCAGCAGTTCCTCGACTTGGGCTGACGAGCAGTACTTC,CASSSSTWADEQYF
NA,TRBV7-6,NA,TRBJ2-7,TGTGCCAGCAGCGGATTGGGGGGGCTTGTCTACGAGCAGTACTTC,CASSGLGGLVYEQYF
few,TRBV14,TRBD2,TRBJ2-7,TGTGCCAGCAGCCAAGATCGATTCTCCGGGGGGTCCTACGAGCAGTACTTC,CASSQDRFSGGSYEQYF
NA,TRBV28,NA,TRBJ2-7,TGTGCCAGCAGCTCCGGGACCTACTCCTACGAGCAGTACTTC,CASSSGTYSYEQYF
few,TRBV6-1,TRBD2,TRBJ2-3,TGTGCCAGCAGTGAATCGCGGGGGGGCACAGATACGCAGTATTTT,CASSESRGGTDTQYF
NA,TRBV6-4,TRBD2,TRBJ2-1,TGTGCCAGCAGTGGACTAGCGGGAGGTGTCAATGAGCAGTTCTTC,CASSGLAGGVNEQFF
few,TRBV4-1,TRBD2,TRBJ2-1,TGCGCCAGCAGCCAAGATAGCGGGGGGGCCTACAATGAGCAGTTCTTC,CASSQDSGGAYNEQFF
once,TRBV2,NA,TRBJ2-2,TGTGCCAGCGGGGGGGGCCGTTCTCCCGGGGAGCTGTTTTTT,CASGGGRSPGELFF
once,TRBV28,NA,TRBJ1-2,TGTGCCAGCAGTTTAACCCACGTTTCTAACTATGGCTACACCTTC,CASSLTHVSNYGYTF
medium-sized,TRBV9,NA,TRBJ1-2,TGTGCCAGCAGCCCCCAGGGAGGGGAAAGCTATGGCTACACCTTC,CASSPQGGESYGYTF
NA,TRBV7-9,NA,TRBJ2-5,TGTGCCAGCAGCTTAGTACCGGATCAAGAGACCCAGTACTTC,CASSLVPDQETQYF
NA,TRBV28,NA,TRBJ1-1,TGTGCCAGCAGTCCCCAGGGTCAGAGCACTGAAGCTTTCTTT,CASSPQGQSTEAFF
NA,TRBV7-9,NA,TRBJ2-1,TGTGCCAGCAGCTCGGCCTCTAGCGTGCCCGACAATGAGCAGTTCTTC,CASSSASSVPDNEQFF
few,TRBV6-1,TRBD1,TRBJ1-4,TGTGCCAGCAGGGTTTGGGACAGGGGAAATGAAAAACTGTTTTTT,CASRVWDRGNEKLFF
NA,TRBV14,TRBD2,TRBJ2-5,TGTGCCAGCAGCCAGGGACTAGCGGGAGAAGAGACCCAGTACTTC,CASSQGLAGEETQYF
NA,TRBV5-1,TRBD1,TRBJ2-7,TGCGCCAGCAGCTTTGACAGGGGCCCCTACGAGCAGTACTTC,CASSFDRGPYEQYF
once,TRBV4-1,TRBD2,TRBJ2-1,TGCGCCAGCAGCCAAGTAGCGGGGGACCACTACAATGAGCAGTTCTTC,CASSQVAGDHYNEQFF
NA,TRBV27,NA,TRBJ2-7,TGTGCCAGCCGAGGGACGGTTTACGAGCAGTACTTC,CASRGTVYEQYF
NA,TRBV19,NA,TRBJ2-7,TGTGCCAGTAGTACAGCAACAGGGATGGGCGAGCAGTACTTC,CASSTATGMGEQYF
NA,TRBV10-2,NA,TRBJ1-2,TGCGCCAGCAGTGGCGGGACCTATGGCTACACCTTC,CASSGGTYGYTF
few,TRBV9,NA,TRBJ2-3,TGTGCCAGCAGCGACCCCCGGGACACGGGTGAAGATACGCAGTATTTT,CASSDPRDTGEDTQYF
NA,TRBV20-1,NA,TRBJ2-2,TGCAGTGCCTCTTACGCCGGGGAGCTGTTTTTT,CSASYAGELFF
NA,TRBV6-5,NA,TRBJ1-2,TGTGCCAGCAGTTACTCGACAACGGTTGCTAACTATGGCTACACCTTC,CASSYSTTVANYGYTF
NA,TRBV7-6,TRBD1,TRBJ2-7,TGTGCCAGCAGCCCCCGCCCGGGACAGGATTTCTACGAGCAGTACTTC,CASSPRPGQDFYEQYF
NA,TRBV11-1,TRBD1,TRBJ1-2,TGTGCCAGCAGCAACACAGGGGTGGAAACCTATGGCTACACCTTC,CASSNTGVETYGYTF
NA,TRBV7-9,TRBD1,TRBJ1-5,TGTGCCAGCAGCTTAGTAGGTGACAGGGGGCAGCCCCAGCATTTT,CASSLVGDRGQPQHF
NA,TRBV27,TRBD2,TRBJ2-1,TGTGCCAGCAGTCCCACGACTAGCGGGAGGGCAAATGAGCAGTTCTTC,CASSPTTSGRANEQFF
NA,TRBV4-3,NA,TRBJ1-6,TGCGCCAGCAGCCAAGATAGGGGAGGTTCACCCCTCCACTTT,CASSQDRGGSPLHF
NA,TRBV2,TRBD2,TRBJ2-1,TGTGCCAGCAGTGTCTCAATGGGACTAGCGGGACCCACTAGGACCTACAATGAGCAGTTCTTC,CASSVSMGLAGPTRTYNEQFF
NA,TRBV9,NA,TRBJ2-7,TGTGCCAGCAGCGCCTCAGGGGCCTACTCCTACGAGCAGTACTTC,CASSASGAYSYEQYF